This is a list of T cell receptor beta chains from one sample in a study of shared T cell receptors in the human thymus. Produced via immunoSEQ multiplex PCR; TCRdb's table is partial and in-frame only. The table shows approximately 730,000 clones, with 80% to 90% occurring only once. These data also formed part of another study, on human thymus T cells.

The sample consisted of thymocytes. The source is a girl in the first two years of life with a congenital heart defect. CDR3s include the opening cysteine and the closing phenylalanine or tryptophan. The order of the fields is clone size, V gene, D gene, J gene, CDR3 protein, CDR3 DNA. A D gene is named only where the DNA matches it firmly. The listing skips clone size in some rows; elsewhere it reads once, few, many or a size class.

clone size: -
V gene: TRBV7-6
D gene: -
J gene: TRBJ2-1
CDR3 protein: CASTPGGSSYNEQFF
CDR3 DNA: TGTGCCAGCACTCCAGGAGGTAGCTCCTACAATGAGCAGTTCTTC

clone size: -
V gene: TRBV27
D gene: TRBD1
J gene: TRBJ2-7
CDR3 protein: CASSFRTGRRNEQYF
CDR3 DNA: TGTGCCAGCAGTTTCCGGACAGGGAGGCGGAACGAGCAGTACTTC

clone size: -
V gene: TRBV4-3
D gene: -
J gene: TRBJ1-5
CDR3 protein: CASSQDIYQPQHF
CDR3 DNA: TGCGCCAGCAGCCAAGATATTTATCAGCCCCAGCATTTT

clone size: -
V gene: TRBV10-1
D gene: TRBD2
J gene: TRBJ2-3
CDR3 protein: CASSESGRGFTDTQYF
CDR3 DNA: TGCGCCAGCAGTGAGTCGGGGCGGGGGTTCACAGATACGCAGTATTTT

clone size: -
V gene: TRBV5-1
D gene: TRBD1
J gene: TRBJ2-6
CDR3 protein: CASSTAARRGPGANVLTF
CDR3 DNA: TGCGCCAGCAGCACCGCTGCGCGCAGGGGGCCTGGGGCCAACGTCCTGACTTTC

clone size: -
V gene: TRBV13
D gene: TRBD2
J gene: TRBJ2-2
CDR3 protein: CASSLGGGVPNTGELFF
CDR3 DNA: TGTGCCAGCAGCTTAGGCGGGGGGGTCCCCAACACCGGGGAGCTGTTTTTT

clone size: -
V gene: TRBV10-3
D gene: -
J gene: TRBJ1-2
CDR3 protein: CAISEYRTYGYTF
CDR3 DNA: TGTGCCATCAGTGAGTACAGGACCTATGGCTACACCTTC

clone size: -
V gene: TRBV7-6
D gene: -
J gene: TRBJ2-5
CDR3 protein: CASRAGGAYQETQYF
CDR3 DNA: TGTGCCAGCAGGGCTGGGGGGGCGTACCAAGAGACCCAGTACTTC

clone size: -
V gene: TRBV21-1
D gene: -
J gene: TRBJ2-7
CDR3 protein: CASSGPFGKNYEQYF
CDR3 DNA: TGTGCCAGCAGCGGGCCCTTCGGGAAGAACTACGAGCAGTACTTC

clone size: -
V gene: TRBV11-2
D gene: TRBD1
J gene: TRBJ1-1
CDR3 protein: CASSRAVGGTGETEAFF
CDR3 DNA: TGTGCCAGCAGCCGAGCTGTGGGGGGGACAGGGGAAACTGAAGCTTTCTTT

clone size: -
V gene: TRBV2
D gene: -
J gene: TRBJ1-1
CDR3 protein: CASRPTSRRDTEAFF
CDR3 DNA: TGTGCCAGCAGACCTACCTCTCGCCGGGACACCGAAGCTTTCTTT

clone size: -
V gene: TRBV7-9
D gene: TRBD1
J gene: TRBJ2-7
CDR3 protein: CASSPSRTGMIYEQYF
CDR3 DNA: TGTGCCAGCAGCCCATCAAGGACAGGGATGATCTACGAGCAGTACTTC

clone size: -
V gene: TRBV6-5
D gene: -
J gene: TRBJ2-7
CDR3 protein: CASSSAGYEQYF
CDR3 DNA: TGTGCCAGCAGTTCCGCGGGTTACGAGCAGTACTTC

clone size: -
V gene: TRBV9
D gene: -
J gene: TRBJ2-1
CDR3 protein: CASSVDVPPSSYNEQFF
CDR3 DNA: TGTGCCAGCAGCGTAGATGTCCCCCCGAGCTCCTACAATGAGCAGTTCTTC

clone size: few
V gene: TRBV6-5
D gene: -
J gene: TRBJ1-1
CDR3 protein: CASSYSTNTEAFF
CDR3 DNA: TGTGCCAGCAGTTACTCGACTAACACTGAAGCTTTCTTT

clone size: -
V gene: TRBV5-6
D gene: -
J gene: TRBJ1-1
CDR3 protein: CASSSNTDRTFHAEAFF
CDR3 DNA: TGTGCCAGCAGCTCGAACACGGACAGAACATTCCACGCTGAAGCTTTCTTT

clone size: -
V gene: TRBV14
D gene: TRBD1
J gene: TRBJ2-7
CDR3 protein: CASSHRTGVHREQYF
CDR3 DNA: TGTGCCAGCAGCCACCGGACAGGGGTCCATCGAGAGCAGTACTTC

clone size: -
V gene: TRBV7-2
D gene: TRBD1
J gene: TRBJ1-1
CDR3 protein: CASSPRGDRDNTEAFF
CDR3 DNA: TGTGCCAGCAGCCCAAGAGGGGACAGGGATAACACTGAAGCTTTCTTT

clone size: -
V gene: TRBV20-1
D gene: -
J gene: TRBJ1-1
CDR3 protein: CSALKSGEAFF
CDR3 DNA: TGCAGTGCCCTAAAAAGTGGTGAAGCTTTCTTT

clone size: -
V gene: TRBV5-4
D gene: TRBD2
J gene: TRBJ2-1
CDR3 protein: CASSFTSGGALWNEQFF
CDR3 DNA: TGTGCCAGCAGCTTTACTAGCGGGGGGGCGCTATGGAATGAGCAGTTCTTC

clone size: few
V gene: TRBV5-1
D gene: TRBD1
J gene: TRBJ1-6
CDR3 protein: CASSFLGQGSYNSPLHF
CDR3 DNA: TGCGCCAGCAGCTTTTTGGGACAGGGTTCCTATAATTCACCCCTCCACTTT

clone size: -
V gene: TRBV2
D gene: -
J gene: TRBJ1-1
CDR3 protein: CASSDPPRGYAEAFF
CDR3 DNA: TGTGCCAGCAGTGACCCCCCCCGGGGATACGCTGAAGCTTTCTTT

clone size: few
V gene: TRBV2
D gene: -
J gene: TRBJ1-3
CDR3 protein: CASSAAGSGNTIYF
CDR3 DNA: TGTGCCAGCAGTGCGGCAGGGTCTGGAAACACCATATATTTT

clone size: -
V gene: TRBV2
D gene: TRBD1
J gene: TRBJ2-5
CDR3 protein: CASRGQKVKTQYF
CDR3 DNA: TGTGCCAGCAGGGGACAGAAGGTAAAGACCCAGTACTTC

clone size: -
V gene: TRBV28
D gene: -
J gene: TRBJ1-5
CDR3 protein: CASSFSSQGPSYSNQPQHF
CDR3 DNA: TGTGCCAGCAGTTTCTCGTCACAGGGACCATCTTATAGCAATCAGCCCCAGCATTTT

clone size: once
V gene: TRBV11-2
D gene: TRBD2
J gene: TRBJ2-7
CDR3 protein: CASSLMRGGTYEQYF
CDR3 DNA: TGTGCCAGCAGCTTAATGCGCGGGGGGACATACGAGCAGTACTTC

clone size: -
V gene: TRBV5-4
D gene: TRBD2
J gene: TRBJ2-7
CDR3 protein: CASSSPRGREQYF
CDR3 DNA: TGTGCCAGCAGCTCCCCCCGCGGGAGGGAGCAGTACTTC

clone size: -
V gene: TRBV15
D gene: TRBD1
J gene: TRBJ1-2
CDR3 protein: CATSYSETGLNYGYTF
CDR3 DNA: TGTGCCACCAGCTATAGCGAGACAGGGCTCAACTATGGCTACACCTTC

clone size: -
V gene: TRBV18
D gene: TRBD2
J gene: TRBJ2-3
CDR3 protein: CASSPLGLAVIDTQYF
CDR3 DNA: TGTGCCAGCTCACCACTGGGACTAGCGGTTATAGATACGCAGTATTTT

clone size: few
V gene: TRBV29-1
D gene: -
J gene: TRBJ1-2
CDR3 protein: CSVEEEGYTF
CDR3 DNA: TGCAGCGTTGAAGAGGAGGGCTACACCTTC

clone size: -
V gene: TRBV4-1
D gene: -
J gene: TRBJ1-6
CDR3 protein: CASSPLPGDSPLHF
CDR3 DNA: TGCGCCAGCAGCCCCCTACCAGGGGATTCACCCCTCCACTTT

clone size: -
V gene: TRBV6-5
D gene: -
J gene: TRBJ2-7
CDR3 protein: CASSYSQGSSSYEQYF
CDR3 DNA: TGTGCCAGCAGTTACTCGCAGGGGTCGAGCTCCTACGAGCAGTACTTC

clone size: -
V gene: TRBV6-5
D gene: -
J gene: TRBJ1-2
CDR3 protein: CASSMQTGTNLGYTF
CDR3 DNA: TGTGCCAGCAGTATGCAAACCGGGACAAACCTAGGCTACACCTTC

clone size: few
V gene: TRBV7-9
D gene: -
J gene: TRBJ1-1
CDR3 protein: CASSLGQEMKEEAFF
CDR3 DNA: TGTGCCAGCAGCTTAGGACAGGAAATGAAGGAAGAAGCTTTCTTT

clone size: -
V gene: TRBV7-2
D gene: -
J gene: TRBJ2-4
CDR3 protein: CASSKDTGRDIQYF
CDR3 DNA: TGTGCCAGCAGCAAAGACACAGGGAGGGACATTCAGTACTTC

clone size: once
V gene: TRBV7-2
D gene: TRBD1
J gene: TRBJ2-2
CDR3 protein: CASSSGQGARDGELFF
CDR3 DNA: TGTGCCAGCAGCTCGGGACAGGGGGCGCGGGACGGGGAGCTGTTTTTT

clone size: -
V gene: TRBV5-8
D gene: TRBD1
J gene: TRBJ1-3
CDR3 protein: CASSLDRGFGNTIYF
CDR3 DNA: TGTGCCAGCAGCTTGGACAGGGGGTTTGGAAACACCATATATTTT

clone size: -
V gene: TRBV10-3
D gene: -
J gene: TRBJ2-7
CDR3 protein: CAIKGQGNYEQYF
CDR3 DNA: TGTGCCATCAAGGGCCAGGGCAACTACGAGCAGTACTTC

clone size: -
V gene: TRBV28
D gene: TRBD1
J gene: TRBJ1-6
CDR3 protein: CASSFRQGADNSPLHF
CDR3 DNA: TGTGCCAGCAGTTTTAGACAGGGGGCCGATAATTCACCCCTCCACTTT

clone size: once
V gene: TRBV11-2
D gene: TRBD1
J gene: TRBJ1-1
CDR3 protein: CASSLGQGMNTEAFF
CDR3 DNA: TGTGCCAGCAGCTTGGGACAGGGGATGAACACTGAAGCTTTCTTT

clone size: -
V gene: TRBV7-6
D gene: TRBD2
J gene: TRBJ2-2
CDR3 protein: CASSLVVGGAIGELFF
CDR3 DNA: TGTGCCAGCAGCTTAGTTGTCGGGGGGGCCATCGGGGAGCTGTTTTTT

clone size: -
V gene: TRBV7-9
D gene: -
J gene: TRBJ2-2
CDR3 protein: CASTPQVWSGTNTGELFF
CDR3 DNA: TGTGCCAGCACCCCCCAAGTTTGGTCAGGGACGAACACCGGGGAGCTGTTTTTT

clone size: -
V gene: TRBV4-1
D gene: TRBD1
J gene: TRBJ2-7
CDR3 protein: CASSRGQTYEQYF
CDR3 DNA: TGCGCCAGCAGCCGGGGACAGACCTACGAGCAGTACTTC

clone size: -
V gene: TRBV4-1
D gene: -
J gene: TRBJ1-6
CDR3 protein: CASSQEWQGSNSPLHF
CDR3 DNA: TGCGCCAGCAGCCAAGAATGGCAGGGGTCCAATTCACCCCTCCACTTT

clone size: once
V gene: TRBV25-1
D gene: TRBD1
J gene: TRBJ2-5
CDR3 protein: CASSEFTGQEYQETQYF
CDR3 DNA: TGTGCCAGCAGTGAATTTACGGGACAGGAGTACCAAGAGACCCAGTACTTC

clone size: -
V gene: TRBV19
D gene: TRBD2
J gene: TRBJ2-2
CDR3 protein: CASSIVGRLADTGELFF
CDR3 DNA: TGTGCCAGTAGTATAGTCGGGAGGCTAGCGGACACCGGGGAGCTGTTTTTT

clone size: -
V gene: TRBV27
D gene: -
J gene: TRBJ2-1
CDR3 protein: CASTLGWRRGTVLNEQFF
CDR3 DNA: TGTGCCAGCACCTTGGGTTGGAGGCGAGGAACTGTGCTCAATGAGCAGTTCTTC

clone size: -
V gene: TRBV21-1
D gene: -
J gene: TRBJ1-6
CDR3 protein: CATEGQVIVNSPLHF
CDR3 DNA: TGTGCCACCGAAGGACAGGTCATTGTCAATTCACCCCTCCACTTT